These 4 T cell receptor beta chains were all obtained from the same sample, sequenced in a study of T cells in Graves' hyperthyroidism and ophthalmopathy. Amplification yielded TCR beta CDR3 regions, with RNA transcripts as the source. The TCR CDR3 was amplified in a first-round RT-PCR using the HTBI primer set. One entry per CDR3 protein, called by TCRdb with MiXCR from the multiplex PCR reads. Of about 420,000 distinct CDR3 sequences detected, about 15% appear once; the ten largest clones hold 12% to 15%. Sequences were obtained from blood. These receptors were collected from a woman between 18 and 29 years old with Graves' hyperthyroidism.

This clonotype has a count of ten or more. This chain joins TRBV27 and TRBJ2-5; 9 positions agree with TRBD2. This CDR3 is 16 amino acids long. Germline lookup yields CDR1 MNHEY and CDR2 SMNVEV (reference sequence). Germline trimming cut 6 bases from V and 4 bases from J; bases unmatched to any gene: 12. In nucleotides, the CDR3 is TGTGCCAGCAGGACCATCCTTAGCGGGAGTATAGAGACCCAGTACTTC. Protein sequence: CASRTILSGSIETQYF.

The gene calls are TRBV5-8 and TRBJ2-7; D ambiguous. V was clipped by 3 bases and J by 4 bases, with 8 bases between them. Germline V gene data show CDR1 as SGHTS and CDR2 as YDEGEE. This CDR3 has 12 residues. The CDR3 DNA follows: TGTGCCAGCAGCTACTTGTTGTACGAGCAGTACTTC. The encoded protein is CASSYLLYEQYF.

This clonotype occurred many times. This rearrangement joins TRBV28 to TRBJ1-5; D may be TRBD1 (6 bases). Trimming removed 4 bases at V and 5 bases at J, with 21 bases between. The CDR3 has 17 residues. Germline loops: CDR1 MDHEN, CDR2 SYDVKM. This CDR3 reads CASSSGAITGFYQPQHF. The CDR3 nucleotides read TGTGCCAGCAGTTCCGGTGCGATAACAGGGTTTTATCAGCCCCAGCATTTT.

The chain joins TRBV12-5 to TRBJ2-2; 9 bases line up with TRBD1. The ends lost 1 base at V and 7 bases at J; junction bases unmatched: 7. CDR3 size: 16 residues. Germline V gene lookup returns CDR1 LGHNT and CDR2 FRNRAP. This chain's CDR3 is CASGLAPQGAIGELFF. CDR3 coding DNA: TGTGCTAGTGGTTTGGCCCCACAGGGGGCGATCGGGGAGCTGTTTTTT.